The entry below gives a single T cell receptor (beta chain) sequence along with its context. Per the authors' pipeline: Amplification of reference gene primers was used by the study to estimate nucleated cell counts. Using immunoSEQ multiplex PCR, the repertoire was profiled, and TCRdb retains in-frame clones only, with some absent. Clone size and the V and J calls come from that table; the DNA yielded D and trimming. Of some 170,000 clones detected, roughly 87% appear once; the ten largest clones hold 8.4%. The sample comes from a study of blood T cell repertoires in COVID-19. Per germline, CDR1 MNHEY and CDR2 SVGAGI. V was cut by 9 bases and J by 2 bases, with 16 bases left in between. This CDR3 has 14 residues.

V and J are TRBV6-5 and TRBJ1-2; TRBD1 might be the D (5 bases). Sequenced: peripheral blood. The clonotype comes from a woman between 70 and 85 years old with acute or convalescent COVID-19. The DNA for the CDR3 is TGTGCCAGTAACTCCAGGGTTTCAAACTATGGCTACACCTTC. This gives the protein CASNSRVSNYGYTF.